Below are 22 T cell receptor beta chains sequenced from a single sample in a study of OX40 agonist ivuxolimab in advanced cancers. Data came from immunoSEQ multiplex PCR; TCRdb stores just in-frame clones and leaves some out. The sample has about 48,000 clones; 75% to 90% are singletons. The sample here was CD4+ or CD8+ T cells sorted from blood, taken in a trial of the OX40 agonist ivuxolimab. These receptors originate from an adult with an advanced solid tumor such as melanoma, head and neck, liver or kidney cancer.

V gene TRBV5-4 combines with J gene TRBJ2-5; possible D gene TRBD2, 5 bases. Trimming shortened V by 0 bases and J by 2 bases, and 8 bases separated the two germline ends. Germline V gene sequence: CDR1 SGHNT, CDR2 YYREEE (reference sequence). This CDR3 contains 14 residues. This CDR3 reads CASSLGGSQETQYF. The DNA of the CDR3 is TGTGCCAGCAGCTTGGGCGGGTCGCAAGAGACCCAGTACTTC.

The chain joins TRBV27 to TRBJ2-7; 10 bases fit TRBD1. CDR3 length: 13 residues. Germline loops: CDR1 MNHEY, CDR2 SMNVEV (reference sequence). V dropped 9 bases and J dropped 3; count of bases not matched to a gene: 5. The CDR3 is CASKRDRGYEQYF. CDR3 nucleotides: TGTGCCAGTAAACGGGACAGGGGCTACGAGCAGTACTTC.

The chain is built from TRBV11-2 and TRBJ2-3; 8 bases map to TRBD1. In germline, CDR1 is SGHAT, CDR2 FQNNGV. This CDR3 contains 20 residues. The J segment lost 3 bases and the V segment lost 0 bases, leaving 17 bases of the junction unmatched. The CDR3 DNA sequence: TGTGCCAGCAGCTTAGAGGTCAGGACAGGGTGGAATAGACGGACAGATACGCAGTATTTT. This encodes CASSLEVRTGWNRRTDTQYF.

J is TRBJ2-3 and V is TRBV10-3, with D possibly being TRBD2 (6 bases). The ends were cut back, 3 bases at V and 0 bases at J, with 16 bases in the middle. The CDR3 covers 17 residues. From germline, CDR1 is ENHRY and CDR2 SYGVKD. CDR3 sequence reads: CAISDPRASGSTDTQYF. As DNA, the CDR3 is TGTGCCATCAGTGACCCCCGAGCGAGCGGGAGCACAGATACGCAGTATTTT.

CDR3 nucleotides: TGTGCCAGCTCACCATTGGGAGAGTACAAAGCCAAAAACATTCAGTACTTC. This translates into CASSPLGEYKAKNIQYF. The chain is built from TRBV18 and TRBJ2-4; tentatively, D is TRBD2 (5 bases). The CDR3 sequence is 17 residues long. V shed 2 bases and J shed 0 bases, with 14 bases lying between them. Germline CDR1 and CDR2: KGHSH and LQKENI.

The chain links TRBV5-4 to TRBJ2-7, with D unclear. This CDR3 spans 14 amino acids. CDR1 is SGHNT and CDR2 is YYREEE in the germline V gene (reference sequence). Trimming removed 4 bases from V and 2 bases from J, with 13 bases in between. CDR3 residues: CASSGRTATYEQYF. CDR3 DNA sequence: TGTGCCAGCAGCGGCAGGACGGCCACCTACGAGCAGTACTTC.

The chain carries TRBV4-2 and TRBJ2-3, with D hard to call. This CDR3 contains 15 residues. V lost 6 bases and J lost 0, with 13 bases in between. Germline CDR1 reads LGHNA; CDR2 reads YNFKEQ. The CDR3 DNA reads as TGTGCCAGCAGGGTAGAGGTAGCTAGCACAGATACGCAGTATTTT. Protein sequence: CASRVEVASTDTQYF.

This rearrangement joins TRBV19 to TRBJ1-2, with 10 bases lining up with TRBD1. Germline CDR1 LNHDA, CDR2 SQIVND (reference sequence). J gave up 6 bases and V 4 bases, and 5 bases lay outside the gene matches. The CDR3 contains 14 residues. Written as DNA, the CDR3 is TGTGCCAGTAGTACGGGACAGGGGACCCATGGCTACACCTTC. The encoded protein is CASSTGQGTHGYTF.

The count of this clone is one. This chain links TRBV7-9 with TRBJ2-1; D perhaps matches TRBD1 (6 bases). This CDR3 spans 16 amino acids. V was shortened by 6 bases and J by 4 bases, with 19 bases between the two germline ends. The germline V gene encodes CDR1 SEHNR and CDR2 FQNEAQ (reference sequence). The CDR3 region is CASRNTGTFPYNEQFF. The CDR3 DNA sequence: TGTGCCAGCAGGAACACCGGGACATTCCCTTACAATGAGCAGTTCTTC.

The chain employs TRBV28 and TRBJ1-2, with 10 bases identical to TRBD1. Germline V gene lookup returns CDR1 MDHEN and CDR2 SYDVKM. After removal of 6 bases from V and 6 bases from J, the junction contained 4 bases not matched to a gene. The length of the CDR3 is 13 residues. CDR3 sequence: CASSLTGGDGYTF. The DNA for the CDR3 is TGTGCCAGCAGCCTGACAGGGGGCGATGGCTACACCTTC.

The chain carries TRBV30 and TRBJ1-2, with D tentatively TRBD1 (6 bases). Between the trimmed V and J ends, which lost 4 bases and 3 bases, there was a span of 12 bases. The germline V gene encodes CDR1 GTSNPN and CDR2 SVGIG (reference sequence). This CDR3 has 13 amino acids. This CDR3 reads CAWNAAGDYGYTF. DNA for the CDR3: TGTGCCTGGAATGCGGCAGGGGACTATGGCTACACCTTC.

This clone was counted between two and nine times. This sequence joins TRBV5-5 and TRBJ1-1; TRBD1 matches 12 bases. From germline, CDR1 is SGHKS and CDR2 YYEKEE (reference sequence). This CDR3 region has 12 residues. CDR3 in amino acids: CPFRDRGLEAFF. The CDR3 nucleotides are TGTCCATTCCGGGACAGGGGGCTAGAAGCTTTCTTT.

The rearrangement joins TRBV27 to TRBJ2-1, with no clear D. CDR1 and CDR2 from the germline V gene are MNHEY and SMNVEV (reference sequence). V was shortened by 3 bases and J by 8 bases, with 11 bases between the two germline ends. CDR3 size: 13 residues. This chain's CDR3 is CASSFLDGYEQFF. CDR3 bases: TGTGCCAGCAGTTTCCTAGACGGATATGAGCAGTTCTTC.

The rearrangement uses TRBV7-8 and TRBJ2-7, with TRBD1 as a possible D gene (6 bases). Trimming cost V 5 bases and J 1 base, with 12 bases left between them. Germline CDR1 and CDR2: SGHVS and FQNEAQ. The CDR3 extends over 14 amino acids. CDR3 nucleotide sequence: TGTGCCAGCAGCCAGGGGCTCGGGTCCTACGAGCAGTACTTC. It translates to CASSQGLGSYEQYF.

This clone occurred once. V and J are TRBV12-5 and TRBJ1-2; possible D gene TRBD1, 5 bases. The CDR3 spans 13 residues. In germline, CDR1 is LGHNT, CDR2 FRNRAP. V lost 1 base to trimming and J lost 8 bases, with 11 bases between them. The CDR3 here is CASGLAYEGGYTF. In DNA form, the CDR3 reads TGTGCTAGTGGTTTGGCATATGAGGGGGGCTACACCTTC.

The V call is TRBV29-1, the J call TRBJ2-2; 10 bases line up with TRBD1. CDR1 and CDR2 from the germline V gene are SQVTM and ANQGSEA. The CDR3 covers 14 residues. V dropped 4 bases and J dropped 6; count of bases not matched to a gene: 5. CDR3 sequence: CSVGQGAGAGELFF. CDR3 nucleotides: TGCAGCGTTGGACAGGGGGCTGGTGCCGGGGAGCTGTTTTTT.

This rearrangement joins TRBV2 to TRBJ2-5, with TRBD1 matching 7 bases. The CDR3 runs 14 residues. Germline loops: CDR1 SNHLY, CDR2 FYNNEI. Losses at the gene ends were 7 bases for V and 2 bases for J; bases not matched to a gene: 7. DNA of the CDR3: TGTGCCAGCATGGTGACCAGGGGGCAAGAGACCCAGTACTTC. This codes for CASMVTRGQETQYF.

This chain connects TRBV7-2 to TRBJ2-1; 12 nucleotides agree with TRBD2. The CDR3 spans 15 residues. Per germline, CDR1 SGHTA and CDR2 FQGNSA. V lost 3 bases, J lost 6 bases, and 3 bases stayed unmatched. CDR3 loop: CASSFTSGGINEQFF. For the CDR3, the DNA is TGTGCCAGCAGCTTTACTAGCGGGGGGATCAATGAGCAGTTCTTC.

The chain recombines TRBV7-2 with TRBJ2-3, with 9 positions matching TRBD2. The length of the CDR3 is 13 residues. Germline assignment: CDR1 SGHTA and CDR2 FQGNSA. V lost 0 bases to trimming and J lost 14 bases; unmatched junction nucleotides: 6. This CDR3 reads CASSLAWRGGRYF. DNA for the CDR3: TGTGCCAGCAGCTTAGCGTGGCGGGGGGGACGGTATTTT.

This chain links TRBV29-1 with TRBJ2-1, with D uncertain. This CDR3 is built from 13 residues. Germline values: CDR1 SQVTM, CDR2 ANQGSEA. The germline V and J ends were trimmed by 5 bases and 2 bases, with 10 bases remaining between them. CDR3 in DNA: TGCAGCGTTTTTGGGCAGGCCTACAATGAGCAGTTCTTC. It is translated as CSVFGQAYNEQFF.

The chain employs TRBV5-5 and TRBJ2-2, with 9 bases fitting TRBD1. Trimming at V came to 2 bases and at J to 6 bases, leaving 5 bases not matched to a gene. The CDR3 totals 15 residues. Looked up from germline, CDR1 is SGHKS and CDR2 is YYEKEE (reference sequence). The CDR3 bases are TGTGCCAGCAGCTTAGGGACAGGGTTGTCCGGGGAGCTGTTTTTT. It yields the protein CASSLGTGLSGELFF.

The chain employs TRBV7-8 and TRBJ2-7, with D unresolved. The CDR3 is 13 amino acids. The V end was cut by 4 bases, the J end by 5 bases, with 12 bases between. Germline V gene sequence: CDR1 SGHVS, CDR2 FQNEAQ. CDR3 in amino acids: CASSSGPWDEQYF. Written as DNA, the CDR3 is TGTGCCAGCAGCTCTGGGCCCTGGGACGAGCAGTACTTC.